The source of this T cell receptor beta chain is a study of graft-versus-host responses after intestinal transplantation. For the study at large: Anti-thymocyte globulin induction preceded 2 to 4 years of tacrolimus and steroid maintenance in all recipients.

General study points: There were GvH clones found in recipient marrow, and some of them appeared first in ileum or blood. High graft-versus-host to host-versus-graft clonal ratios were found in allografts of patients who had graft-donor T cell macrochimerism.

Sequencing used immunoSEQ multiplex PCR; TCRdb keeps in-frame clones, though not all of them. The table lists 90,000 to 120,000 clones, approximately 86% of them singletons, with about 0.75% in the top ten. The CDR3 extends over 13 amino acids. Germline V gene data show CDR1 as MGHRA and CDR2 as YSYEKL. The V segment lost 6 bases and the J segment 5 bases; nucleotides outside the gene matches: 4. Of note for this clone: Its target is unknown.

The material sequenced was unstimulated CD4+ T cells sorted from spleen or lymph node cells, taken before transplant. The receptor was derived from a human donor who was the organ donor for an intestinal transplant. This chain links TRBV4-1 with TRBJ1-5; TRBD1 matches 7 bases. CDR3 sequence: CASRQGTDQPQHF. The CDR3 nucleotides read TGCGCCAGCAGACAGGGGACCGATCAGCCCCAGCATTTT.